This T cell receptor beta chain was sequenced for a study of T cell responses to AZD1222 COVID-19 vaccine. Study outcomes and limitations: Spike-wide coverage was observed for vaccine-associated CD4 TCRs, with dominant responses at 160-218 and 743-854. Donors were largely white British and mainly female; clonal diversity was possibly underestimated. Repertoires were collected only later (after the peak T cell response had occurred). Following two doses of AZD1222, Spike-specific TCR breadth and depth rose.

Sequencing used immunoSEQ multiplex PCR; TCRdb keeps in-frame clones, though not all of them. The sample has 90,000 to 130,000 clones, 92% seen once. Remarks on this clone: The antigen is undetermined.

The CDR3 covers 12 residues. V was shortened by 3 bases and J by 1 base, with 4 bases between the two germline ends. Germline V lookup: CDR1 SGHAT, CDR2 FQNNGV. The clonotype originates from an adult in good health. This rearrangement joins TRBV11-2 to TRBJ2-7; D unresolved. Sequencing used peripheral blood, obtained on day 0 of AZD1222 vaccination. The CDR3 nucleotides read TGTGCCAGCAGCTTTGGGTCCTACGAGCAGTACTTC. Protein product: CASSFGSYEQYF.